This record covers a single T cell receptor beta chain. This sample is part of a study of blood T cell repertoires in COVID-19. Study as a whole: PBMCs, B-cell-depleted T cells, or T cells were the source of the cDNA or gDNA that made up the material.

Between the trimmed V and J ends, which lost 4 bases and 4 bases, there was a span of 14 bases. The CDR3 loop spans 15 amino acids. The germline gives CDR1 KGHSH, CDR2 LQKENI. Authors' data handling: Amplification with reference gene primers provided the estimates of nucleated cell counts. Repertoires were generated with immunoSEQ multiplex PCR, while TCRdb's copy carries only in-frame clones and drops some. V, J and clone size reflect that table, while D and trimming were determined from the DNA. The table shows a few hundred thousand clones, with approximately 90% occurring only once. Sequencing input: PBMCs or T cells enriched from blood (not recorded which). This sequence joins TRBV18 and TRBJ2-1; TRBD1 might be the D (6 bases). The origin of this receptor is a young man who had recovered from COVID-19. The CDR3 sequence is CASSRTVKPYNEQFF. The CDR3 coding sequence is TGTGCCAGCTCACGGACAGTTAAGCCGTACAATGAGCAGTTCTTC.